The next 6 T cell receptor beta chains were all read from a single sample in a study of CD8 T cells in Susac syndrome. With random hexamers, reverse transcription was performed on about 0.5 to 1 ug of RNA. Using its own MiXCR run on the immunoSEQ multiplex PCR reads, TCRdb lists one record per CDR3 protein. The table records around 140,000 distinct CDR3 sequences, around 75% of them present only once. Sequenced material: CD8+ T cells from PBMCs. These receptors were obtained from a human donor with multiple sclerosis.

The chain couples TRBV28 to TRBJ2-5; D might be TRBD1 or TRBD2, each matching 5 bases. The CDR3 spans 13 residues. V lost 6 bases and J 5 bases, leaving 13 bases between the germline ends. Germline V CDR1 and CDR2: MDHEN, SYDVKM. The DNA of the CDR3 is TGTGCCAGCAGACGGGGCTCGGCGGAGACCCAGTACTTC. This sequence encodes CASRRGSAETQYF.

This clonotype was observed a handful of times. DNA for the CDR3: TGTGCCAGCAGCTTAGGTGGGGGTGAAGCTTTCTTT. Translated, it gives CASSLGGGEAFF. The chain joins TRBV7-9 to TRBJ1-1; tentatively, D is TRBD1 (5 bases). The V gene's germline CDR1 is SEHNR and CDR2 FQNEAQ (reference sequence). The V end was cut by 1 base, the J end by 7 bases, with 7 bases between. This CDR3 comprises 12 residues.

V usage is TRBV19 and J usage is TRBJ1-2, with D possibly matching TRBD1 (6 bases). The V end lost 1 base, the J end lost 3 bases, and 6 bases lay between the germline ends. Germline assignment: CDR1 LNHDA and CDR2 SQIVND (reference sequence). The CDR3 has 13 residues. The CDR3 sequence is CASSIAGDYGYTF. CDR3 sequence (DNA): TGTGCCAGTAGTATAGCAGGGGACTATGGCTACACCTTC.

The rearrangement uses TRBV20-1 and TRBJ2-6, with D possibly matching TRBD1 (6 bases). There are 17 residues in the CDR3. From germline, CDR1 is DFQATT and CDR2 SNEGSKA (reference sequence). The V and J ends lost 5 bases and 2 bases respectively, with 19 bases between them. The CDR3 loop is CSAPKTGLPPGANVLTF. In DNA, the CDR3 is TGCAGTGCTCCTAAAACAGGGCTCCCTCCTGGGGCCAACGTCCTGACTTTC.

V is TRBV27 and J is TRBJ2-2; no firm D call. CDR3 size: 15 residues. CDR1 and CDR2 from the germline V gene are MNHEY and SMNVEV (reference sequence). V was cut by 5 bases and J by 1 base, with 11 bases left in between. Written as DNA, the CDR3 is TGTGCCAGCAGTCGAGACAACGTGAACACCGGGGAGCTGTTTTTT. The encoded protein is CASSRDNVNTGELFF.

The chain is built from TRBV7-2 and TRBJ2-1; D is perhaps TRBD2 (6 bases). The CDR3 length is 15 residues. V was shortened by 5 bases and J by 0 bases, with 11 bases between the two germline ends. The germline gives CDR1 SGHTA, CDR2 FQGNSA. CDR3 region: CASSPFGSSYNEQFF. The CDR3 DNA sequence: TGTGCCAGCAGCCCCTTCGGGAGCTCCTACAATGAGCAGTTCTTC.